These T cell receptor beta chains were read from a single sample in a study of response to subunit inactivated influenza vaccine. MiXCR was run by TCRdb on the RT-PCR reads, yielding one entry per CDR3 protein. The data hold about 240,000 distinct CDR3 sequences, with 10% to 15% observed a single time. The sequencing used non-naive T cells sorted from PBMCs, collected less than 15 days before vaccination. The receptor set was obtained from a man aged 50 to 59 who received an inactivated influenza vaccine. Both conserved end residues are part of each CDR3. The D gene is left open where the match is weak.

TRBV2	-	CASSFDISYEQYF
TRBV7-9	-	CASSPTSGIPDTQYF
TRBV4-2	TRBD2	CASSQVVAGGQETQYF
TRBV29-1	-	CSVEGIHYGYTF
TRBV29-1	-	CSVEVYGEGGNTEAFF
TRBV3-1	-	CASSTGTSVGGPLHF
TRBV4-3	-	CASSQDRLVGYTF
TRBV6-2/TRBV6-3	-	CASGLDWYEQFF
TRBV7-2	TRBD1	CASSEYRGTYGYTF
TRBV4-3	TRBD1	CASSQSGTGWGYGYTF
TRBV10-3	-	CAIRGEAYTEAFF
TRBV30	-	CAWSVFGGYQETQYF
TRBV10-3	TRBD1	CAITGQGAAGELFF
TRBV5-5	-	CASSSRGGWDTGELFF
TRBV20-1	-	CSVHDYGYTF
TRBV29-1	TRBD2	CSVRTSGRAFAHIQYF
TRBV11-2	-	CASSHEDLAAETQYF
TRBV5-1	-	CASSLGQTRTDTQYF
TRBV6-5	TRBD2	CASSYGAGTSGTLYEQYF
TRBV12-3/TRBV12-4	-	CASSIKYQETQYF
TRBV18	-	CASSPLGDQPQHF
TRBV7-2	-	CASSLAGGRRETQYF
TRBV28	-	CASRGGGVKNIQYF
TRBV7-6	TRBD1	CASSSDRGLGNTIYF
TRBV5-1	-	CASGERVGATNEKLFF
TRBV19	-	CASSMVQKNTEAFF
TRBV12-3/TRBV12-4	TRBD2	CASSAGLATDTQYF
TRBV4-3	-	CASSQDPQTEQYF
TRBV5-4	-	CASSPDLASGYTF
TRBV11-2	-	CASSPRWTGAEAFF
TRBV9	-	CASSVVGRVTYNEQFF
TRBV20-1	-	CSARDWLGADTQYF
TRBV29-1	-	CSVKSGDEQYF
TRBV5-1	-	CASSLEGHEQYF
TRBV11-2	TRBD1	CASSQTGPRGEQYF
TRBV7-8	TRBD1	CASSLEPTGFGEKLFF
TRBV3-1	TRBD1	CASSQESRGWGGYTF
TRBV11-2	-	CASSLVGTGYTGELFF
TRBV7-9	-	CASSTNPGLSGSYEQYF
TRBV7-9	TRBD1	CASSPDRDNTEAFF
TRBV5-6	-	CASSLVEVGKTQYF
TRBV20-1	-	CSAREFGNYGYTF
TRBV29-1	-	CSITEGGYEQYF
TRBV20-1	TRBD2	CSAAGLAGVTGELFF